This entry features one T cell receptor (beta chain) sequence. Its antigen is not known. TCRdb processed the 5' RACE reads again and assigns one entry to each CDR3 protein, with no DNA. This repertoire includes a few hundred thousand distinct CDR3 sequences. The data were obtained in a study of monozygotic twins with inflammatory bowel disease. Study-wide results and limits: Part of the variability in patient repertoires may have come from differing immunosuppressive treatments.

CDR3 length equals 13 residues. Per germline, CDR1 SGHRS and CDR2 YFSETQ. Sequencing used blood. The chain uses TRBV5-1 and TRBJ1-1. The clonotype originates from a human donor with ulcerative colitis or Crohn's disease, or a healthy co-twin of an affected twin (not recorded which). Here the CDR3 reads CASSFSEASEAFF.